This T cell receptor (beta chain) is drawn from a study of blood T cell repertoires in COVID-19. Overall study context: There were acute and convalescent COVID-19 samples, and they came from the United States, Italy and Spain. T cells, B-cell-depleted T cells, or PBMCs supplied cDNA or gDNA.

Profiled with immunoSEQ multiplex PCR; TCRdb holds only in-frame clones, not every one. The table includes some 340,000 clones, about four fifths detected once. The sequence was collected from a man aged 30-40 years with active or convalescent COVID-19. The sample was peripheral blood.

Written as DNA, the CDR3 is TGTGCCATCAGTGAGTCGTGGGCAGGGTCGAGCACTGAAGCTTTCTTT. Translating gives CAISESWAGSSTEAFF. The genes are TRBV10-3 and TRBJ1-1; a possible D gene is TRBD1 (5 bases). Looked up from germline, CDR1 is ENHRY and CDR2 is SYGVKD. Trimming took off 0 bases at V and 4 bases at J, with 15 bases between the two ends. CDR3 size: 16 residues.